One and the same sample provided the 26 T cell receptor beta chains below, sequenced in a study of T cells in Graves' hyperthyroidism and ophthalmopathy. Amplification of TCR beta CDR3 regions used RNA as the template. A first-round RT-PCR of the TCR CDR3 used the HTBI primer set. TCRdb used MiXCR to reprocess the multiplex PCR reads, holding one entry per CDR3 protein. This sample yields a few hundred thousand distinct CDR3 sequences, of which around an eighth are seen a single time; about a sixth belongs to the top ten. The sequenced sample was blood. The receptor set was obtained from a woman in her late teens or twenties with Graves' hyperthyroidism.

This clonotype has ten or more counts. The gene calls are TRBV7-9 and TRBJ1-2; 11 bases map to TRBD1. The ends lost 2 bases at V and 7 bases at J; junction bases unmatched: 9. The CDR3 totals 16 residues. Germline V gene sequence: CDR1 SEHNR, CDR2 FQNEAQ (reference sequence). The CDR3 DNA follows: TGTGCCAGCAGCTTAACGGACAGGGGGCCCCTTCGTGGCTACACCTTC. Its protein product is CASSLTDRGPLRGYTF.

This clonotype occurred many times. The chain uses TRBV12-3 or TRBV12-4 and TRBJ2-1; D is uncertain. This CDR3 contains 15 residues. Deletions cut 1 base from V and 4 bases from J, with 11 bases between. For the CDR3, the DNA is TGTGCCAGCAGTTTAGGGGCTAGTAATTACAATGAGCAGTTCTTC. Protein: CASSLGASNYNEQFF.

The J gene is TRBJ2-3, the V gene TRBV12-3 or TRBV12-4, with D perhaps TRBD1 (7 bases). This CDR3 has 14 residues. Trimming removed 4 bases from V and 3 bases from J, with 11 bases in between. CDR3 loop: CASSYPGGTDTQYF. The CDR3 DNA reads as TGTGCCAGCAGTTATCCAGGGGGGACAGATACGCAGTATTTT.

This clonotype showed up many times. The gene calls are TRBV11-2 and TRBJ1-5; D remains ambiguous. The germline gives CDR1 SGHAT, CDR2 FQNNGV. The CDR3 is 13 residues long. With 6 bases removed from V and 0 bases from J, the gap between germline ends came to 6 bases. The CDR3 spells CASRLNSNQPQHF. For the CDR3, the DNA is TGTGCCAGCAGACTAAATAGCAATCAGCCCCAGCATTTT.

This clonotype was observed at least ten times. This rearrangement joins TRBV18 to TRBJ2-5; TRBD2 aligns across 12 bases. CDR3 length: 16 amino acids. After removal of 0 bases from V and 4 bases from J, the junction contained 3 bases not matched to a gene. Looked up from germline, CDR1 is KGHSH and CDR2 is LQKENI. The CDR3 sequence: CASSPPQGLAGETQYF. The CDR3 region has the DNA TGTGCCAGCTCACCACCCCAGGGACTAGCGGGAGAGACCCAGTACTTC.

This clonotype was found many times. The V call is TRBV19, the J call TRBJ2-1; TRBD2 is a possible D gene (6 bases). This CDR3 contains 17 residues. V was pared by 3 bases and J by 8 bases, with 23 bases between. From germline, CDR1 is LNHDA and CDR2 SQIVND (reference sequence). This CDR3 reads CASSMAAGGDLQDEQFF. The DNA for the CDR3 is TGTGCCAGTAGTATGGCAGCGGGCGGGGATTTACAGGATGAGCAGTTCTTC.

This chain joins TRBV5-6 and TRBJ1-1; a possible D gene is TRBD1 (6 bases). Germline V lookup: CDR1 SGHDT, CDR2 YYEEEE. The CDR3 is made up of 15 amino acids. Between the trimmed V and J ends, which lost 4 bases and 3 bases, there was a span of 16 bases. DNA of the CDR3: TGTGCCAGCAGCCGTCAGGGGATCCCCTACACTGAAGCTTTCTTT. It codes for CASSRQGIPYTEAFF.

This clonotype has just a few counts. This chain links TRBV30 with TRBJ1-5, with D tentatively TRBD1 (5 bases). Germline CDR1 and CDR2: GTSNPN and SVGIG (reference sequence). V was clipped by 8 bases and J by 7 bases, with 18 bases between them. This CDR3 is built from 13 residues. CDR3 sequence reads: CAGGGTGIQPQHF. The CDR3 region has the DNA TGTGCCGGGGGAGGGACCGGAATACAGCCCCAGCATTTT.

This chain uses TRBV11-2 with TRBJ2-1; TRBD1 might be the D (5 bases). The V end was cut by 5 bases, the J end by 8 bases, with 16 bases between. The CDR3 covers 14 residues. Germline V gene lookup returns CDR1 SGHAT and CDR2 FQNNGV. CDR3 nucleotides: TGTGCCAGCAGCCCCAACGGGCAGGGATATGAGCAGTTCTTC. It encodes CASSPNGQGYEQFF.

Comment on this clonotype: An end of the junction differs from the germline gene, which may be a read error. The CDR3 coding sequence is TGTGCCGGCAGTGACGGGGGTGCTACCGGGAAGACCCAGTACTTC. Protein product: CAGSDGGATGKTQYF. The chain recombines TRBV2 with TRBJ2-5, with D possibly being TRBD2 (6 bases). The CDR3 loop spans 15 amino acids. Germline V gene lookup returns CDR1 SNHLY and CDR2 FYNNEI.

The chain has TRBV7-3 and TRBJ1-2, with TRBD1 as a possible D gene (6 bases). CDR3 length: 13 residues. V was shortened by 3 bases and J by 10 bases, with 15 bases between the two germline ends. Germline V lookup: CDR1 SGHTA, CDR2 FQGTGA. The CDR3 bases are TGTGCCAGCAGCTTCTCTAACGGGGGGCACTACACCTTC. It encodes CASSFSNGGHYTF.

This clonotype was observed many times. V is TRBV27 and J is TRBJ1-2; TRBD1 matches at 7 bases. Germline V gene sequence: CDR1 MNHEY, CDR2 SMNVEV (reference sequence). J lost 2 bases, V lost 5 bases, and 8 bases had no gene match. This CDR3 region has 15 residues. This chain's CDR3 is CASSKRQGWNYGYTF. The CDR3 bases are TGTGCCAGCAGTAAACGACAGGGTTGGAACTATGGCTACACCTTC.

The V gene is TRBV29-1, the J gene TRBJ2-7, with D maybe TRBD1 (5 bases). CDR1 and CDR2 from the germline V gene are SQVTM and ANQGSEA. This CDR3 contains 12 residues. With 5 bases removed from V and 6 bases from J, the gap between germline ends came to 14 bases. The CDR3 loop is CSVSGWGGEQYV. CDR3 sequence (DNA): TGCAGCGTTAGTGGGTGGGGCGGCGAGCAGTACGTC.

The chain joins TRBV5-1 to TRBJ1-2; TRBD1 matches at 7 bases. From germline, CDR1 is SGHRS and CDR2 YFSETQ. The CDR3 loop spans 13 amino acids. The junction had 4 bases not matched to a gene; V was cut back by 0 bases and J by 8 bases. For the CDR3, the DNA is TGCGCCAGCAGCTTGGGGACAGGTTGGGGCTACACCTTC. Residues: CASSLGTGWGYTF.

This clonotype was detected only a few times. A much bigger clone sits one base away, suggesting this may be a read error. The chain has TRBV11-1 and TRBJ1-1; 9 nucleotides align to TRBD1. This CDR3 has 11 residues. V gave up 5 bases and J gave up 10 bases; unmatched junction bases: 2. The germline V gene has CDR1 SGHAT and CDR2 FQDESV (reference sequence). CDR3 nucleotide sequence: TGTGCCAGCAGCGGGGGACAGGGAGCTTTCTTT. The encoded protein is CASSGGQGAFF.

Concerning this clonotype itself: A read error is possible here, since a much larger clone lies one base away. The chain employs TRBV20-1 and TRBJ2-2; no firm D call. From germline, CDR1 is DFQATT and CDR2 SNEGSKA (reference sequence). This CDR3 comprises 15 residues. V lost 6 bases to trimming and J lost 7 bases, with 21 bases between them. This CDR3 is CSASNRQRSGGELFF. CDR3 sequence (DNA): TGCAGTGCCAGTAACCGTCAGCGATCGGGCGGGGAGCTGTTTTTT.

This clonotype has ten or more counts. This chain's CDR3 is CAWGIRTDTQYF. As DNA, the CDR3 is TGTGCCTGGGGGATACGCACAGATACGCAGTATTTT. V usage is TRBV30 and J usage is TRBJ2-3; no definite D call. The CDR3 runs 12 residues. V gave up 5 bases and J gave up 1 base, with 7 bases separating them. Germline-derived CDR1 and CDR2 are GTSNPN and SVGIG (reference sequence).

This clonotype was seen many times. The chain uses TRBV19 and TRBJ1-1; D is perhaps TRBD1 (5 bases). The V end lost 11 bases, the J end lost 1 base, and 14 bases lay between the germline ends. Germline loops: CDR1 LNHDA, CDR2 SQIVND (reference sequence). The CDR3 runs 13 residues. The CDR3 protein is CAGGGGENTEAFF. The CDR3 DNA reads TGTGCCGGTGGGGGGGGTGAGAACACTGAAGCTTTCTTT.

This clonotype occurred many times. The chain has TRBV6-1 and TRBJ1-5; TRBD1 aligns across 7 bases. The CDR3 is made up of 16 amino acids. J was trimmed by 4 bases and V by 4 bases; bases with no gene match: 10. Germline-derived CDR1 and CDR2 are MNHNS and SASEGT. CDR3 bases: TGTGCCAGCAGTGGCAATTCGGGACAGAGAAATCAGCCCCAGCATTTT. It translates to CASSGNSGQRNQPQHF.

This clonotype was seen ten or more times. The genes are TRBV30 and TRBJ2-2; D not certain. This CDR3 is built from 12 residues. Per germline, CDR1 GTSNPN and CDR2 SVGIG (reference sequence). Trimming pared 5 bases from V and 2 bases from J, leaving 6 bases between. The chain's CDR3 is CAWGRNTGELFF. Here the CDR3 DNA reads TGTGCCTGGGGCAGAAACACCGGGGAGCTGTTTTTT.

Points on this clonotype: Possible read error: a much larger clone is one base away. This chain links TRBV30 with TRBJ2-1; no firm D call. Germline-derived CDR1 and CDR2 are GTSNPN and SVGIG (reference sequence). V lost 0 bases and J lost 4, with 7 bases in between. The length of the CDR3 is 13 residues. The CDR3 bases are TGTGCCTGGAGTGTAGGCCCTTACAATGAGCAGTTCTTC. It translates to CAWSVGPYNEQFF.

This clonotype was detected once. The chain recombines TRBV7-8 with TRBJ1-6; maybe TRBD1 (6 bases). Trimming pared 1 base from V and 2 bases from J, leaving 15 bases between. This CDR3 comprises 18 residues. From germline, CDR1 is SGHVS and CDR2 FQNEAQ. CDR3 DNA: TGTGCCAGCAGCTTAGACCAAGACAGGCGCACCTATAATTCACCCCTCCACTTT. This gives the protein CASSLDQDRRTYNSPLHF.

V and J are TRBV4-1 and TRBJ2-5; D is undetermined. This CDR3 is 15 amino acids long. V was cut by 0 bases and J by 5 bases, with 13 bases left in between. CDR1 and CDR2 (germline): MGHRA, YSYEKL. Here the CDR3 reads CASSQEGSAGETQYF. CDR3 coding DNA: TGCGCCAGCAGCCAAGAGGGGTCGGCTGGGGAGACCCAGTACTTC.

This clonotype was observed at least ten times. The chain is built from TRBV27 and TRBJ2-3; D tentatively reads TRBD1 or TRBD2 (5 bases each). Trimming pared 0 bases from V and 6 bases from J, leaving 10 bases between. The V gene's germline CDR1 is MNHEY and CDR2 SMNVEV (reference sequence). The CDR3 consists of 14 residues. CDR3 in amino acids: CASSLSDYRDTQYF. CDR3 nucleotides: TGTGCCAGCAGTTTATCAGACTACAGGGATACGCAGTATTTT.

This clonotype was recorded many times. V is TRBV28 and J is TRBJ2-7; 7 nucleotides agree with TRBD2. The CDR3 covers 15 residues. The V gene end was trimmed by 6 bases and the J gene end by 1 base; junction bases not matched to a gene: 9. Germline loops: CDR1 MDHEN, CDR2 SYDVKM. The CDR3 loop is CASSTGGRGSYEQYV. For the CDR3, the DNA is TGTGCCAGCAGCACGGGCGGGAGAGGGTCCTACGAGCAGTACGTC.

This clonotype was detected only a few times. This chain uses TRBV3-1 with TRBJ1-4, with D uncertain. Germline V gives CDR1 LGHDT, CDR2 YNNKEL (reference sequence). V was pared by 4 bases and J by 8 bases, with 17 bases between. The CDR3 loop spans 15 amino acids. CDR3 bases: TGTGCCAGCAGCCGAAGCGATATAGGCCTCGAAAAACTGTTTTTT. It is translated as CASSRSDIGLEKLFF.